The clone carrying this T cell receptor (beta chain) was counted a few times. The sample is drawn from a study of T-cell reconstitution after alpha-beta-depleted transplantation in children. A TCRbeta library incorporating unique molecular identifiers was prepared. TCRdb itself ran the PCR reads through MiXCR, one entry per CDR3 protein. In the table there are approximately 390,000 distinct CDR3 sequences, roughly 11% of which are singletons. V shed 8 bases and J shed 4 bases, with 18 bases lying between them. CDR1 is MNHNS and CDR2 is SASEGT in the germline V gene. The CDR3 is 15 residues long. The sample here was PBMCs from the stem cell graft donor, taken from the stem cell graft. The V gene is TRBV6-1, the J gene TRBJ2-1, with no clear D. The clonotype originates from a human donor who donated a stem cell graft to a child with acute myeloid leukemia. The CDR3 here is CASPVGSASYNEQFF. The CDR3 DNA follows: TGTGCCAGCCCAGTAGGTTCAGCGAGTTACAATGAGCAGTTCTTC.